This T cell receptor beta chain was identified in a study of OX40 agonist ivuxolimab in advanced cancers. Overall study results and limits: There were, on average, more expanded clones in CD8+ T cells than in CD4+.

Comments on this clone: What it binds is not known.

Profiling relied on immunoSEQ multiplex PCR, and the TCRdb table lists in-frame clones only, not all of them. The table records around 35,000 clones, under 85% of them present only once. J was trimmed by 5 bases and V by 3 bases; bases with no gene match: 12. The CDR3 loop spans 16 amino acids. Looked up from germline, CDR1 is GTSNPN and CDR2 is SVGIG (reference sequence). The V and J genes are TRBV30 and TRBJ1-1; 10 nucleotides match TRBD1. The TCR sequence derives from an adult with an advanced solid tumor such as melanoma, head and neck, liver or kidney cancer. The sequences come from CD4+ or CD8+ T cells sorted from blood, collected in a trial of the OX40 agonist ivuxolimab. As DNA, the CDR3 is TGTGCCTGGAGGTACCCGGGACAGGGGAAGGAGACTGAAGCTTTCTTT. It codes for CAWRYPGQGKETEAFF.